The sequence of this TCR beta chain was determined in a study of blood T cell repertoires in COVID-19. The V gene's germline CDR1 is LGHDT and CDR2 YNNKEL (reference sequence). This CDR3 is built from 19 residues. The V segment lost 4 bases and the J segment 0 bases; nucleotides outside the gene matches: 13. In the source study's methods: Reference gene primer amplification gave estimated nucleated cell counts. Assay: immunoSEQ multiplex PCR; the TCRdb copy retains only in-frame clones and omits some. D and trimming come from the DNA, and the V and J calls and clone size come from that table. The table records 200,000 to 250,000 clones, approximately 86% of them present only once.

This sequence originates from an elderly woman with acute or convalescent COVID-19. Sequenced: peripheral blood. The chain recombines TRBV3-1 (or the pseudogene TRBV3-2) with TRBJ1-3; 9 nucleotides line up with TRBD1. CDR3 DNA sequence: TGTGCCAGCAGCCCCTTTTTCCTGGGACAGGGAGTCTCTGGAAACACCATATATTTT. Amino acids: CASSPFFLGQGVSGNTIYF.